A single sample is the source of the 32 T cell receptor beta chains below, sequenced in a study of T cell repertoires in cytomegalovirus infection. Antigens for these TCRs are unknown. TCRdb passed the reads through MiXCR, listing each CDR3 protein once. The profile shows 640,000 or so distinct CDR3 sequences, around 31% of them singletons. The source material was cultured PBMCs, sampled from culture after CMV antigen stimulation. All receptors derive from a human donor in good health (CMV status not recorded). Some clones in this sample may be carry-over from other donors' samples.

CDR3 DNA sequence: TGTGCCAGCAGTTTGGGGCTAGCGGGGGGGCCCCCTAGCACAGATACGCAGTATTTT. It specifies CASSLGLAGGPPSTDTQYF. J is TRBJ2-3 and V is TRBV28; 12 bases map to TRBD2. Germline-derived CDR1 and CDR2 are MDHEN and SYDVKM. There are 19 residues in the CDR3. Unmatched junction bases numbered 10, after V lost 3 bases and J lost 0 bases.

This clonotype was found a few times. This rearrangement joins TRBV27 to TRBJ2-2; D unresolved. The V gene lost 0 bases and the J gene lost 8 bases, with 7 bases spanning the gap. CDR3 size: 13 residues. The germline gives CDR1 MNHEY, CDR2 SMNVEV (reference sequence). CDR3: CASSLSLTGELFF. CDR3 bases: TGTGCCAGCAGTTTATCGCTAACAGGGGAGCTGTTTTTT.

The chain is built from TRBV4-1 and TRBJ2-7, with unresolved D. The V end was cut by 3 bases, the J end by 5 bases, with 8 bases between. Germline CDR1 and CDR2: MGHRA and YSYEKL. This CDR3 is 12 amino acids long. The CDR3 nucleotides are TGCGCCAGCAGCCATGTCGCTAACGAGCAGTACTTC. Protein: CASSHVANEQYF.

Here the CDR3 reads CASSYSPSGGADTQYF. CDR3 coding DNA: TGTGCCAGCAGTTACTCTCCTAGCGGGGGGGCAGATACGCAGTATTTT. V usage is TRBV6-2 or TRBV6-3 and J usage is TRBJ2-3; 12 nucleotides agree with TRBD2. Per germline, CDR1 MNHEY and CDR2 SVGEGT. V trimming: 0 bases; J trimming: 4 bases; junction bases outside the gene matches: 2. The length of the CDR3 is 16 residues.

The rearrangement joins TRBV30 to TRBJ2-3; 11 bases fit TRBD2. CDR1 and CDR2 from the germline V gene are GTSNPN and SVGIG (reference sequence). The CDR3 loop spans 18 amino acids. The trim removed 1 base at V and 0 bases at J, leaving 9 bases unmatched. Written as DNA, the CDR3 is TGTGCCTGGAGTGAGGGGCCAACTAGCGGGAGAAGCACAGATACGCAGTATTTT. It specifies CAWSEGPTSGRSTDTQYF.

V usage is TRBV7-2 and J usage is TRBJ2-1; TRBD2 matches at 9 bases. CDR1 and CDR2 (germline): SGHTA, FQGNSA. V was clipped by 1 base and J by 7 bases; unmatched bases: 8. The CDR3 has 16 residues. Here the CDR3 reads CASSLDPSGIRNEQFF. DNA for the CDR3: TGTGCCAGCAGCTTAGACCCTAGCGGGATCAGGAATGAGCAGTTCTTC.

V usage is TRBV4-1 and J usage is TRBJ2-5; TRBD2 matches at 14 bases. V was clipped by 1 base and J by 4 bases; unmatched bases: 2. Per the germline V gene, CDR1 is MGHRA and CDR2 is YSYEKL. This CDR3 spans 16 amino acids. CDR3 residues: CASSQGGTSGGETQYF. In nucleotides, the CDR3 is TGCGCCAGCAGCCAAGGAGGGACTAGCGGGGGAGAGACCCAGTACTTC.

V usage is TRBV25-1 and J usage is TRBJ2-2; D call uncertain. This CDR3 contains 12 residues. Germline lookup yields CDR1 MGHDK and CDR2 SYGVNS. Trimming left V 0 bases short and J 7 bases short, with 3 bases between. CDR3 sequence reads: CASSEYYGELFF. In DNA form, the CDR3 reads TGTGCCAGCAGTGAATACTACGGGGAGCTGTTTTTT.

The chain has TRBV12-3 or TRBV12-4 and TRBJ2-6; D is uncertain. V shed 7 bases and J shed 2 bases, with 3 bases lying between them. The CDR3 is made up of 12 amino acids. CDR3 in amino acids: CASTAGANVLTF. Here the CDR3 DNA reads TGTGCCAGCACCGCTGGGGCCAACGTCCTGACTTTC.

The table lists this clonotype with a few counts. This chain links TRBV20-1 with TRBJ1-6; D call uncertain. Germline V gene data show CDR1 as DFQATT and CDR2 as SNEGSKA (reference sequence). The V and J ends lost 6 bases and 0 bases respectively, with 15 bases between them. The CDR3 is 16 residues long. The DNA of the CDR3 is TGCAGTGCCCTGCGCCGACTAAACTCCTATAATTCACCCCTCCACTTT. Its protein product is CSALRRLNSYNSPLHF.

The CDR3 coding sequence is TGTGCCAGCCGATTACGGTACGGGACCGGGGAGCTGTTTTTT. It is translated as CASRLRYGTGELFF. The chain uses TRBV2 and TRBJ2-2; no firm D call. Between the trimmed V and J ends, which lost 8 bases and 5 bases, there was a span of 15 bases. This CDR3 region has 14 residues. Germline V gene sequence: CDR1 SNHLY, CDR2 FYNNEI.

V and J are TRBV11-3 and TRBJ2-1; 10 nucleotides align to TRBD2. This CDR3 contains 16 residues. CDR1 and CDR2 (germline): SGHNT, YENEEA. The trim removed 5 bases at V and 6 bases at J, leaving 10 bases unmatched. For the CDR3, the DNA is TGTGCCAGCAGCCCAACCATACTAGCGGGGCCCAATGAGCAGTTCTTC. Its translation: CASSPTILAGPNEQFF.

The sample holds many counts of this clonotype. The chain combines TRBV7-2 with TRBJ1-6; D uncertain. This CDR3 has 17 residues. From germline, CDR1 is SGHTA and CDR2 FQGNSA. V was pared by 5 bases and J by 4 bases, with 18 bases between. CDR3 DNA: TGTGCCAGCAGCCAGACCCTCGGACGGCATTATAATTCACCCCTCCACTTT. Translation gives CASSQTLGRHYNSPLHF.

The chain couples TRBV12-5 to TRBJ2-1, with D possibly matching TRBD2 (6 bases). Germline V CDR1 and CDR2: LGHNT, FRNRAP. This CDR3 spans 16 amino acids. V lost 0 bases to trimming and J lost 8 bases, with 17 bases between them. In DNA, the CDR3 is TGTGCTAGTGGTTTGGTAATCCGGAGGGGCCTCCATGAGCAGTTCTTC. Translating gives CASGLVIRRGLHEQFF.

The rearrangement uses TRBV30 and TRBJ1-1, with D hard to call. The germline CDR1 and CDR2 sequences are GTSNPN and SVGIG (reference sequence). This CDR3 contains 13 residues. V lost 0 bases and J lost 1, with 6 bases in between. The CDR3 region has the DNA TGTGCCTGGAGTGTGGGATGGAACACTGAAGCTTTCTTT. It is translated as CAWSVGWNTEAFF.

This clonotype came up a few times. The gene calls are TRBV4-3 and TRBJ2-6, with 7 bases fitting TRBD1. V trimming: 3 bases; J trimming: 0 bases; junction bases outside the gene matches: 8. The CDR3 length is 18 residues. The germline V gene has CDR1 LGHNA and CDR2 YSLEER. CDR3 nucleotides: TGCGCCAGCAGCCACTCCGGACAGGCGCTCTCTGGGGCCAACGTCCTGACTTTC. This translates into CASSHSGQALSGANVLTF.

CDR3 residues: CASTFEGHSYEQYF. For the CDR3, the DNA is TGTGCCAGCACCTTCGAGGGGCACTCCTACGAGCAGTACTTC. The rearrangement links TRBV11-2 to TRBJ2-7, with D perhaps being TRBD1 or TRBD2 (5 bases each). CDR1 and CDR2 from the germline V gene are SGHAT and FQNNGV. This CDR3 is built from 14 residues. The V and J ends lost 7 bases and 0 bases respectively, with 13 bases between them.

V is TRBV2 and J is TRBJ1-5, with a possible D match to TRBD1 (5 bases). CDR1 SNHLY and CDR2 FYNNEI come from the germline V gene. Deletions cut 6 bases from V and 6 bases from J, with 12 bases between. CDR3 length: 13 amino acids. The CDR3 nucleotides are TGTGCCAGCAGAGCCAGGGTCGGTCAGCCCCAGCATTTT. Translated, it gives CASRARVGQPQHF.

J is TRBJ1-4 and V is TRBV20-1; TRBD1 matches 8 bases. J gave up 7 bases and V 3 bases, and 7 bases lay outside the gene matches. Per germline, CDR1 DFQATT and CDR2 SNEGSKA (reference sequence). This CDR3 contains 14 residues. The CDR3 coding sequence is TGCAGTGCTAGCCCCCAGGGGGCGGGTGAAAAACTGTTTTTT. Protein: CSASPQGAGEKLFF.

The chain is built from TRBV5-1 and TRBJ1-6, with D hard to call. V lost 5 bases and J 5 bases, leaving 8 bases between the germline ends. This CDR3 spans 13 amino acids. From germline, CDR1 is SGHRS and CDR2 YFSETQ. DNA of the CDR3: TGCGCCAGCAGGGTCGCCGATAATTCACCCCTCCACTTT. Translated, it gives CASRVADNSPLHF.

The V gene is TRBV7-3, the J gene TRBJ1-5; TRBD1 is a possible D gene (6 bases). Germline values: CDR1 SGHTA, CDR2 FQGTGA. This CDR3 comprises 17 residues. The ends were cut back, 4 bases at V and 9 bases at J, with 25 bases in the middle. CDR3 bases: TGTGCCAGCAGCTATAGTACAGGGCCTGGGCAAAGATGGCCCCAGCATTTT. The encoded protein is CASSYSTGPGQRWPQHF.

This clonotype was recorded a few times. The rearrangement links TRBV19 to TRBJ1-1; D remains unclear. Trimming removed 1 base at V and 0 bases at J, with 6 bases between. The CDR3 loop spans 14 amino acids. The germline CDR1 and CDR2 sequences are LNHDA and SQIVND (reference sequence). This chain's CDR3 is CASSIVGLNTEAFF. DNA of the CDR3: TGTGCCAGTAGTATAGTAGGGCTGAACACTGAAGCTTTCTTT.

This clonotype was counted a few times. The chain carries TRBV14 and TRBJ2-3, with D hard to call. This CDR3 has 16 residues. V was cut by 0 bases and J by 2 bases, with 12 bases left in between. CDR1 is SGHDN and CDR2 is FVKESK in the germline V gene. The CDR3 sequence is CASSQDSRRNTDTQYF. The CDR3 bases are TGTGCCAGCAGCCAAGATTCCCGCAGGAACACAGATACGCAGTATTTT.

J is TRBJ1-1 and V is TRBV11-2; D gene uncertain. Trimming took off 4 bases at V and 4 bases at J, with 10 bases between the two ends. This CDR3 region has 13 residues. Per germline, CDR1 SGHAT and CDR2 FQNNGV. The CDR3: CASSWFRGTEAFF. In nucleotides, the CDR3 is TGTGCCAGCAGCTGGTTTCGGGGCACTGAAGCTTTCTTT.

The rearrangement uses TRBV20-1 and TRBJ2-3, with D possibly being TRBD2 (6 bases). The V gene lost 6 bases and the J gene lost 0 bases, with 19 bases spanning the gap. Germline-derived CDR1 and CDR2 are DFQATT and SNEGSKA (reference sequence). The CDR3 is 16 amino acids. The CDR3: CSAPPLLASSTDTQYF. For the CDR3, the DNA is TGCAGTGCCCCACCCCTTCTAGCGTCTAGCACAGATACGCAGTATTTT.

CDR3 loop: CSGISHRNTEAFF. CDR3 nucleotide sequence: TGCAGTGGAATCTCCCACCGGAACACTGAAGCTTTCTTT. The chain has TRBV20-1 and TRBJ1-1; D is uncertain. CDR1 and CDR2 from the germline V gene are DFQATT and SNEGSKA (reference sequence). The CDR3 is 13 residues long. V lost 7 bases to trimming and J lost 1 base, with 13 bases between them.

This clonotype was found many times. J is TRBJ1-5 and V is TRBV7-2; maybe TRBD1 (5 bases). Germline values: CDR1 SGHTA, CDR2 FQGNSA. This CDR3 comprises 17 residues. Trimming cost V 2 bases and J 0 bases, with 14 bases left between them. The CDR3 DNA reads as TGTGCCAGCAGCTTATCCCGGGGGGTGTATAGCAATCAGCCCCAGCATTTT. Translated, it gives CASSLSRGVYSNQPQHF.

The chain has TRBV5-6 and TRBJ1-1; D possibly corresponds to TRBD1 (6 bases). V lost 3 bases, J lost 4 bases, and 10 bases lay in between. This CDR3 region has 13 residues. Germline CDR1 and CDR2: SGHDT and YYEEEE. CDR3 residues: CASSSGQSTEAFF. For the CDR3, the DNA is TGTGCCAGCAGCTCAGGACAGTCCACTGAAGCTTTCTTT.

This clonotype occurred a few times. CDR3 in amino acids: CASSRQNSPLDEQYF. CDR3 bases: TGTGCCAGCAGCCGTCAGAACAGTCCACTTGACGAGCAGTACTTC. The genes are TRBV12-3 or TRBV12-4 and TRBJ2-7; D gene ambiguous. This CDR3 region has 15 residues. V was pared by 6 bases and J by 5 bases, with 20 bases between.

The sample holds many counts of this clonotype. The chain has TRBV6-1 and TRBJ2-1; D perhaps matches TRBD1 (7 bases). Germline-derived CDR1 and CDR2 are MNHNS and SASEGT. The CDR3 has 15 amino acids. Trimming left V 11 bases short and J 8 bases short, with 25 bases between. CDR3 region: CAESSRGAAIYEQFF. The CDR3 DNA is TGTGCCGAAAGTTCCAGGGGGGCAGCCATCTATGAGCAGTTCTTC.

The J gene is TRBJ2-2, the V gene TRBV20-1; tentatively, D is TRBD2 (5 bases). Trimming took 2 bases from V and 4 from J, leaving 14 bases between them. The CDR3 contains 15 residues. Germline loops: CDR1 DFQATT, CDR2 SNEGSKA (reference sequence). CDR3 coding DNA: TGCAGTGCTAGATTAGGGAGCGCGGGCACCGGGGAGCTGTTTTTT. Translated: CSARLGSAGTGELFF.

The chain's CDR3 is CASSPNDGSEAFF. In DNA form, the CDR3 reads TGCGCCAGCAGCCCTAACGACGGGTCTGAAGCTTTCTTT. This chain uses TRBV4-1 with TRBJ1-1; no reliable D call. Trimming cost V 4 bases and J 6 bases, with 12 bases left between them. The CDR3 has 13 amino acids. Germline CDR1 reads MGHRA; CDR2 reads YSYEKL.